This TCR beta chain was sequenced in a study of Tregs in tolerant kidney transplant recipients. V was clipped by 6 bases and J by 5 bases, with 20 bases between them. Germline V lookup: CDR1 LNHNV, CDR2 YYDKDF (reference sequence). The length of the CDR3 is 15 residues. To note about this clone: Its antigen remains unidentified.

Findings of the study overall: No direct test of biological reproducibility was done here. The most relevant donor-specific Treg TCRbeta repertoire apparently came from expansion with activated donor B cells. Validation in larger populations is needed because few patients were studied.

Profiling relied on immunoSEQ multiplex PCR, and the TCRdb table lists in-frame clones only, not all of them. The sample lists approximately 16,000 clones; roughly 92% were seen once. CD4+CD25+CD127- Tregs, CD4+CD25- non-Tregs, CD4 and CD8 cells were sorted. The clonotype comes from a human donor in good health. This chain connects TRBV15 to TRBJ2-7; D might be TRBD1 (6 bases). Source material: CD8+ T cells from blood. Here the CDR3 reads CATSMGHGEMHEQYF. The DNA for the CDR3 is TGTGCCACCAGTATGGGACACGGGGAAATGCACGAGCAGTACTTC.